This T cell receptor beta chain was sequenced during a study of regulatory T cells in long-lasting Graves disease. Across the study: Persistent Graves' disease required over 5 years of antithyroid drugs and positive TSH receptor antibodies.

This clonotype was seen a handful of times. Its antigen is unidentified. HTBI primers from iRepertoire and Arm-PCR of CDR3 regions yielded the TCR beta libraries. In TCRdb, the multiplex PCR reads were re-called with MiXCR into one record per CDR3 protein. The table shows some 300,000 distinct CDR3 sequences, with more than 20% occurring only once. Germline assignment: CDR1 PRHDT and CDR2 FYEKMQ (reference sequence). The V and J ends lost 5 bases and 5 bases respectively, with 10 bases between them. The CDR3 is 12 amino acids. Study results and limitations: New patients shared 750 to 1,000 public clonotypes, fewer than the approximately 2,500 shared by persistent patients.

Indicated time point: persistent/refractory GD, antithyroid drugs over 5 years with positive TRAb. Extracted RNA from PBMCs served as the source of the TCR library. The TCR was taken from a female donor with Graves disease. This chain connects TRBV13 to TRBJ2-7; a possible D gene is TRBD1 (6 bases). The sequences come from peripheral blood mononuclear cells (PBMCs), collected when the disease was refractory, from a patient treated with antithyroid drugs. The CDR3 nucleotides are TGTGCCAGCAGCACACAGGGTAACGAGCAGTACTTC. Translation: CASSTQGNEQYF.